The 15 T cell receptor beta chains in this list originate from one sample, sequenced in a study of CD8+ T cells in alopecia areata. RNA, once extracted, was reverse transcribed into cDNA for use as the sequencing template. The assay was immunoSEQ multiplex PCR, and TCRdb's table has in-frame clones only and misses some. The table records roughly 150,000 clones, less than 75% of them present only once. Material for sequencing was CD8+ T cells sorted from blood. These receptors came from a human donor in good health.

This chain uses TRBV4-1 with TRBJ2-1; 14 nucleotides align to TRBD2. CDR3 length: 18 residues. Unmatched junction bases numbered 11, after V lost 2 bases and J lost 8 bases. Germline V gene lookup returns CDR1 MGHRA and CDR2 YSYEKL. The CDR3 nucleotides read TGCGCCAGCAGCCAAAGACCACTGGGACTAGCGGGAGTGGATGAGCAGTTCTTC. Protein sequence: CASSQRPLGLAGVDEQFF.

The V call is TRBV5-1, the J call TRBJ2-1; D gene unclear. The germline V gene encodes CDR1 SGHRS and CDR2 YFSETQ. The V gene lost 5 bases and the J gene lost 4 bases, with 7 bases spanning the gap. The CDR3 has 12 amino acids. The CDR3 spells CASSYQYNEQFF. The CDR3 bases are TGCGCCAGCAGTTATCAATACAATGAGCAGTTCTTC.

This clone was found a few times. The J gene is TRBJ2-3, the V gene TRBV11-2; D remains unclear. The CDR3 covers 13 residues. The V and J ends lost 5 bases and 2 bases respectively, with 8 bases between them. Germline lookup yields CDR1 SGHAT and CDR2 FQNNGV. The CDR3 DNA reads TGTGCCAGCAGCCCGACATACACAGATACGCAGTATTTT. Translating gives CASSPTYTDTQYF.

The chain combines TRBV29-1 with TRBJ1-2; no definite D call. Germline CDR1 SQVTM, CDR2 ANQGSEA. Trimming left V 3 bases short and J 6 bases short, with 23 bases between. This CDR3 is built from 16 residues. The CDR3 reads CSVDFWSSFLTDGYTF. In DNA, the CDR3 is TGCAGCGTTGACTTCTGGAGCAGTTTTTTAACGGATGGCTACACCTTC.

This CDR3 reads CASSLGSSGFWDTQYF. In DNA form, the CDR3 reads TGTGCCAGCAGCTTAGGAAGTAGCGGCTTCTGGGATACGCAGTATTTT. The gene calls are TRBV7-9 and TRBJ2-3; maybe TRBD2 (6 bases). Germline V gene data show CDR1 as SEHNR and CDR2 as FQNEAQ (reference sequence). CDR3 length: 16 residues. Trimming left V 1 base short and J 6 bases short, with 17 bases between.

This clone came up a few times. The V and J genes are TRBV5-1 and TRBJ2-1; 10 nucleotides match TRBD1. J lost 4 bases, V lost 4 bases, and 5 bases had no gene match. This CDR3 is 15 amino acids long. Germline CDR1 reads SGHRS; CDR2 reads YFSETQ. The CDR3 region is CASSPDRGPYNEQFF. CDR3 coding DNA: TGCGCCAGCAGCCCCGACAGGGGGCCTTACAATGAGCAGTTCTTC.

The chain employs TRBV7-9 and TRBJ2-1, with unresolved D. CDR1 is SEHNR and CDR2 is FQNEAQ in the germline V gene (reference sequence). V dropped 5 bases and J dropped 8 bases, with 7 bases sitting between them. The CDR3 loop spans 11 amino acids. CDR3 in amino acids: CASSPSDEQFF. The CDR3 DNA sequence: TGTGCCAGCAGCCCTTCCGATGAGCAGTTCTTC.

This chain connects TRBV19 to TRBJ1-1; TRBD1 agrees at 7 bases. There are 12 residues in the CDR3. CDR1 and CDR2 from the germline V gene are LNHDA and SQIVND (reference sequence). With 1 base clipped from V and 8 bases from J, the junction kept 1 base outside the gene matches. The CDR3 reads CASSIGDREAFF. The CDR3, as DNA: TGTGCCAGTAGTATAGGGGACAGAGAAGCTTTCTTT.

This clone was counted between two and nine times. The chain links TRBV7-9 to TRBJ1-4, with D tentatively TRBD1 (5 bases). CDR3 size: 16 residues. CDR1 and CDR2 from the germline V gene are SEHNR and FQNEAQ (reference sequence). The V and J ends lost 4 bases and 6 bases respectively, with 18 bases between them. The CDR3 loop is CASSYPGAASYEKLFF. In DNA form, the CDR3 reads TGTGCCAGCAGCTACCCCGGGGCAGCAAGTTATGAAAAACTGTTTTTT.

This clone appeared a few times. This could be a read error, since a much larger clone is one nucleotide away. In the same sample, other DNA sequences code for this CDR3. CDR3 coding DNA: TGTGCCAGCAGCGTCAACACCGGGGAGCTGTTTTTT. This encodes CASSVNTGELFF. This sequence joins TRBV9 and TRBJ2-2; no definite D call. Per germline, CDR1 SGDLS and CDR2 YYNGEE. This CDR3 is 12 amino acids long. Trimming stripped 2 bases from V and 2 bases from J, with 1 base between.

The V and J genes are TRBV5-1 and TRBJ2-3, with D perhaps being TRBD1 or TRBD2 (5 bases each). The CDR3 sequence is 17 residues long. CDR1 SGHRS and CDR2 YFSETQ come from the germline V gene. V shed 1 base and J shed 0 bases, with 15 bases lying between them. The CDR3 loop reads CASSLTGGARSTDTQYF. CDR3 DNA sequence: TGCGCCAGCAGCTTGACAGGAGGCGCGAGGAGCACAGATACGCAGTATTTT.

The chain uses TRBV7-6 and TRBJ2-5, with 7 bases that match TRBD1. The CDR3 runs 18 residues. Trimming at V came to 2 bases and at J to 4 bases, leaving 16 bases not matched to a gene. Germline-derived CDR1 and CDR2 are SGHVS and FNYEAQ. As DNA, the CDR3 is TGTGCCAGCAGCTTACCCACCTCGTACAGGGGACCAGGAGAGACCCAGTACTTC. Translation: CASSLPTSYRGPGETQYF.

The V gene is TRBV7-9, the J gene TRBJ2-1, with TRBD2 matching over 10 bases. V lost 1 base to trimming and J lost 10 bases; unmatched junction nucleotides: 1. Germline V gene lookup returns CDR1 SEHNR and CDR2 FQNEAQ (reference sequence). The CDR3 has 13 residues. The CDR3 sequence is CASSLGTSGEQFF. The DNA for the CDR3 is TGTGCCAGCAGCTTAGGGACTAGCGGAGAGCAGTTCTTC. Supplemented by reference TRBV7-9 and TRBJ2-1, the full variable domain reads DTGVSQNPRHKITKRGQNVTFRCDPISEHNRLYWYRQTLGQGPEFLTYFQNEAQLEKSRLLSDRFSAERPKGSFSTLEIQRTEQGDSAMYLCASSLGTSGEQFFGPGTRLTVL.

This clone appeared once. The V call is TRBV14, the J call TRBJ2-3, with no clear D. Germline V lookup: CDR1 SGHDN, CDR2 FVKESK. The length of the CDR3 is 12 residues. The V end lost 4 bases, the J end lost 5 bases, and 7 bases lay between the germline ends. CDR3 bases: TGTGCCAGCAGCCCCCACGGAGATACGCAGTATTTT. Its translation is CASSPHGDTQYF.

This clone occurred a few times. The V gene is TRBV27, the J gene TRBJ1-1; possible D gene TRBD1, 6 bases. Per the germline V gene, CDR1 is MNHEY and CDR2 is SMNVEV (reference sequence). The CDR3 length is 13 residues. V lost 6 bases and J lost 5, with 13 bases in between. The CDR3 nucleotides read TGTGCCAGCAGCATAACAGGGCGAACTGAAGCTTTCTTT. Translation gives CASSITGRTEAFF.